One TCR beta chain is described in this entry. Per the study methods: Amplifying reference gene primers gave estimates of nucleated cell counts. The method was immunoSEQ multiplex PCR; TCRdb's version includes in-frame clones alone and lacks a portion of them. V, J and clone size are taken as reported in that table, and D and trimming were inferred from the DNA itself. The sample has under 300,000 clones; around 88% are singletons. The sample originates from a study of blood T cell repertoires in COVID-19. Study-wide context: Spain, Italy and the United States supplied samples that represented acute and convalescent COVID-19. T cells, B-cell-depleted T cells, or PBMCs supplied cDNA or gDNA.

The CDR3 spans 17 residues. The germline gives CDR1 SGDLS, CDR2 YYNGEE. V shed 0 bases and J 1 base; nucleotides not matched to a gene: 8. J is TRBJ2-5 and V is TRBV9; TRBD2 agrees at 8 bases. This TCR was sampled from a man older than 75 with acute or convalescent COVID-19. The specimen was peripheral blood. Written as DNA, the CDR3 is TGTGCCAGCAGCGTAGATCTAGCGGGCGCCTTCCAAGAGACCCAGTACTTC. It specifies CASSVDLAGAFQETQYF.